Included here is one TCR beta chain sequence, with context. This table comes from immunoSEQ multiplex PCR, and its TCRdb copy is limited to in-frame clones, with some not included. The sample has 25,000 to 35,000 clones, roughly 87% seen once. The record originates from a study of graft-versus-host responses after intestinal transplantation. Study information: Each recipient received a multivisceral, liver-intestinal, or isolated intestinal graft.

V lost 0 bases and J lost 0, with 6 bases in between. The V gene's germline CDR1 is LGHNA and CDR2 YSLEER. CDR3 length: 14 residues. The sample in question was PBMCs, obtained around 460 days after intestinal transplantation. The gene calls are TRBV4-3 and TRBJ2-7; D remains unclear. The sequence derives from a human patient who received an intestinal transplant, so some T cells may come from the graft donor. CDR3 loop: CASSQDLGSYEQYF. The CDR3 DNA reads TGCGCCAGCAGCCAAGATTTAGGCTCCTACGAGCAGTACTTC.